This T cell receptor beta chain was obtained from a study of naive and memory T cell subsets. This clonotype was observed at least ten times. Two oligonucleotides, mixed equimolar, formed the beta constant-region primer covering TRBC1 and TRBC2. TCRdb called the UMI-ligation and nested PCR reads again in MiXCR, with one record for every CDR3 protein. This sample has approximately 27,000 distinct CDR3 sequences, with around a tenth found just once. Trimming removed 0 bases at V and 6 bases at J, with 18 bases between. This CDR3 is 17 amino acids long. Per the germline V gene, CDR1 is KGHSH and CDR2 is LQKENI. CD8 T cells were positively selected from what remained after CD4 positive selection. Effector memory cells were sorted as CD45RA-CD27-, EMRA cells as CD45RA+CD27-.

The sequence was obtained from a human donor in good health. V usage is TRBV18 and J usage is TRBJ1-5; D gene unclear. The sequenced material came from effector memory CD4+ T cells from blood. Subset denoted: effector memory, CD45RA- CD27-. The CDR3 reads CASSPPLRKAGAQPQHF. For the CDR3, the DNA is TGTGCCAGCTCACCACCGCTACGGAAGGCAGGCGCTCAGCCCCAGCATTTT.